These 5 T cell receptor beta chains share one sample of origin, sequenced in a study of prognosis after radiotherapy for stage I lung cancer. Multiplex PCR in two rounds served to amplify TCR beta CDR3 from genomic DNA. Initially, in first-round PCR, primers specific to each TRBV and TRBJ gene were used. TCRdb redid the calling of the multiplex PCR reads with MiXCR, one entry per CDR3 protein. This sample yields 20,000 to 30,000 distinct CDR3 sequences, of which approximately 39% are seen a single time; about 22% belongs to the top ten. The sample in question was PBMCs, obtained before or after stereotactic body radiation therapy (not recorded which). These receptors were taken from a donor over 45 with non-small cell lung cancer.

In its sample, this clonotype was seen many times. The V and J genes are TRBV6-5 and TRBJ2-3; D unresolved. The CDR3 contains 15 residues. The germline V gene has CDR1 MNHEY and CDR2 SVGAGI. Trimming shortened V by 0 bases and J by 1 base, and 8 bases separated the two germline ends. The CDR3 loop is CASSYSGYGTDTQYF. The CDR3 bases are TGTGCCAGCAGTTACTCAGGGTACGGCACAGATACGCAGTATTTT.

This clonotype was recorded only once. The chain employs TRBV7-2 and TRBJ2-7, with 7 nucleotides matching TRBD2. Germline loops: CDR1 SGHTA, CDR2 FQGNSA. The V gene end was trimmed by 5 bases and the J gene end by 6 bases; junction bases not matched to a gene: 13. There are 15 residues in the CDR3. DNA of the CDR3: TGTGCCAGCAGCCAGGGACTATCTGGCTTCCCCGAGCAGTACTTC. Protein product: CASSQGLSGFPEQYF.

This clonotype was seen many times. This chain joins TRBV12-5 and TRBJ1-1; possible D gene TRBD1, 6 bases. CDR3 length: 12 residues. In germline, CDR1 is LGHNT, CDR2 FRNRAP. Trimming left V 2 bases short and J 9 bases short, with 10 bases between. In DNA form, the CDR3 reads TGTGCTAGTGGTTTGCCCGGGGGGCAAGCTTTCTTT. Its translation is CASGLPGGQAFF.

On this clonotype: The conserved final phenylalanine or tryptophan is absent from the CDR3, which likely points to a read error. The chain couples TRBV9 to TRBJ2-1, with D tentatively TRBD1 (6 bases). The germline gives CDR1 SGDLS, CDR2 YYNGEE. There are 15 residues in the CDR3. Trimming removed 4 bases from V and 4 bases from J, with 15 bases in between. The CDR3: CASSSRDNPYNEQFL. The CDR3 DNA follows: TGTGCCAGCAGCTCCCGGGACAACCCATACAATGAGCAGTTCTTA.

A word on this clonotype: One junction end does not reproduce the germline sequence, and a read error may be involved. The V call is TRBV20-1, the J call TRBJ2-7, with a weak D call TRBD2 (5 bases). This CDR3 is 15 amino acids long. In germline, CDR1 is DFQATT, CDR2 SNEGSKA (reference sequence). The CDR3 DNA sequence: TGCAGTGCTAGATATCTTTCACGGGGAACCTACGATCAGTACTTC. Its protein is CSARYLSRGTYDQYF.